Listed here are 19 T cell receptor beta chains from one sample, sequenced in a study of identifying expanded T cells in peripheral blood. Sequencing used immunoSEQ multiplex PCR; TCRdb keeps in-frame clones, though not all of them. The sample lists under 100,000 clones; approximately 90% were seen once. Sequencing used blood. Receptor source: a person between 18 and 75 years old in good health.

The chain carries TRBV4-1 and TRBJ1-2; tentative D call: TRBD1 (5 bases). From germline, CDR1 is MGHRA and CDR2 YSYEKL. This CDR3 has 14 amino acids. The germline V and J ends were trimmed by 1 base and 2 bases, with 8 bases remaining between them. The CDR3 here is CASSQVGGNYGYTF. The CDR3 nucleotides read TGCGCCAGCAGCCAAGTGGGGGGGAACTATGGCTACACCTTC.

The chain links TRBV4-2 to TRBJ2-2; the D is unclear. The V end lost 0 bases, the J end lost 2 bases, and 7 bases lay between the germline ends. Germline V lookup: CDR1 LGHNA, CDR2 YNFKEQ. The CDR3 runs 15 residues. CDR3 sequence: CASSQEFFNTGELFF. In DNA form, the CDR3 reads TGTGCCAGCAGCCAAGAGTTCTTCAACACCGGGGAGCTGTTTTTT.

The chain recombines TRBV27 with TRBJ1-2, with D hard to call. Deletions cut 8 bases from V and 1 base from J, with 17 bases between. Germline V gene sequence: CDR1 MNHEY, CDR2 SMNVEV (reference sequence). The CDR3 covers 15 residues. CDR3 bases: TGTGCCAGCGGGCCCCTTGTTGGTGGTAACTATGGCTACACCTTC. Translation: CASGPLVGGNYGYTF.

J is TRBJ2-1 and V is TRBV30; 7 nucleotides agree with TRBD2. This CDR3 is 12 amino acids long. Germline assignment: CDR1 GTSNPN and CDR2 SVGIG (reference sequence). The V gene end was trimmed by 5 bases and the J gene end by 6 bases; junction bases not matched to a gene: 4. CDR3 loop: CAWASGGNEQFF. CDR3 DNA sequence: TGTGCCTGGGCCTCGGGGGGCAATGAGCAGTTCTTC. The full variable domain, rest sourced from reference TRBV30 and TRBJ2-1, is SQTIHQWPATLVQPVGSPLSLECTVEGTSNPNLYWYRQAAGRGLQLLFYSVGIGQISSEVPQNLSASRPQDRQFILSSKKLLLSDSGFYLCAWASGGNEQFFGPGTRLTVL.

This rearrangement joins TRBV9 to TRBJ2-3; TRBD2 matches 10 bases. The CDR3 has 15 amino acids. V was pared by 6 bases and J by 4 bases, with 8 bases of the junction left unmatched. Looked up from germline, CDR1 is SGDLS and CDR2 is YYNGEE. CDR3 coding DNA: TGTGCCAGCACCCCCTCTAGCGGGGGCGCAGATACGCAGTATTTT. Protein product: CASTPSSGGADTQYF.

The chain uses TRBV30 and TRBJ1-6; D unresolved. V dropped 3 bases and J dropped 0 bases, with 15 bases sitting between them. Germline assignment: CDR1 GTSNPN and CDR2 SVGIG (reference sequence). The CDR3 runs to 17 residues. The CDR3 reads CAWSDLSFSSYNSPLHF. DNA of the CDR3: TGTGCCTGGAGCGACCTCAGTTTCAGCTCCTATAATTCACCCCTCCACTTT.

CDR3 coding DNA: TGTGCCAGCAGTTACTCAGGAGGGGTCCTTAACTATGGCTACACCTTC. Translation gives CASSYSGGVLNYGYTF. The V call is TRBV6-6, the J call TRBJ1-2, with D perhaps matching TRBD1 (5 bases). The CDR3 sequence is 16 residues long. Germline V lookup: CDR1 MNHNY, CDR2 SVGAGI (reference sequence). The germline V and J ends were trimmed by 0 bases and 1 base, with 12 bases remaining between them.

The chain recombines TRBV6-4 with TRBJ2-1; the D is unclear. Germline V gene lookup returns CDR1 MRHNA and CDR2 SNTAGT. The ends were cut back, 2 bases at V and 5 bases at J, with 7 bases in the middle. The CDR3 is made up of 13 amino acids. CDR3: CASSDETNNEQFF. The CDR3 nucleotides read TGTGCCAGCAGTGACGAGACAAACAATGAGCAGTTCTTC.

V is TRBV30 and J is TRBJ1-1, with D possibly TRBD1 on 5 matching bases. In germline, CDR1 is GTSNPN, CDR2 SVGIG (reference sequence). The CDR3 is made up of 15 amino acids. The V gene lost 5 bases and the J gene lost 0 bases, with 16 bases spanning the gap. In DNA, the CDR3 is TGTGCCTGGGGGGGGAGACAGCTCATGAACACTGAAGCTTTCTTT. Its translation: CAWGGRQLMNTEAFF.

J is TRBJ2-2 and V is TRBV11-3, with 10 positions matching TRBD2. Germline V CDR1 and CDR2: SGHNT, YENEEA. The CDR3 has 15 residues. V was pared by 5 bases and J by 4 bases, with 4 bases of the junction left unmatched. Here the CDR3 reads CASSLTSGFTGELFF. The CDR3 coding sequence is TGTGCCAGCAGCCTGACTAGCGGGTTCACCGGGGAGCTGTTTTTT.

The chain carries TRBV21-1 and TRBJ2-7; TRBD2 was called by the table and not checked on the DNA. TRBV21-1 corresponds to a pseudogene. The CDR3 sequence is 16 residues long. CDR3: CASSKDQLAESYEQYF. The CDR3 DNA reads as TGTGCCAGCAGCAAAGACCAGCTAGCGGAATCCTACGAGCAGTACTTC.

The J gene is TRBJ1-1, the V gene TRBV4-1; the D is unclear. This CDR3 is built from 15 residues. Germline V gene lookup returns CDR1 MGHRA and CDR2 YSYEKL. V lost 0 bases and J lost 1, with 9 bases in between. CDR3 sequence reads: CASSQEGLGNTEAFF. CDR3 coding DNA: TGCGCCAGCAGCCAAGAAGGTCTAGGGAACACTGAAGCTTTCTTT.

This clone was recorded only once. CDR3 DNA: TGTGCCAGCAGCCCAAGTATGGGGTCCACTAATGAAAAACTGTTTTTT. As protein: CASSPSMGSTNEKLFF. This rearrangement joins TRBV7-9 to TRBJ1-4; the D is unclear. Germline assignment: CDR1 SEHNR and CDR2 FQNEAQ (reference sequence). Trimming removed 5 bases from V and 2 bases from J, with 15 bases in between. The CDR3 covers 16 residues.

The count of this clone is one. This chain links TRBV5-1 with TRBJ2-2; no clear D. V was cut by 1 base and J by 1 base, with 8 bases left in between. The germline gives CDR1 SGHRS, CDR2 YFSETQ. The CDR3 runs 15 residues. The CDR3 DNA reads TGCGCCAGCAGCTTGATACAGCTGAACACCGGGGAGCTGTTTTTT. It yields the protein CASSLIQLNTGELFF.

The CDR3 reads CASSFTPLIPTGSHGYTF. CDR3 bases: TGTGCCAGCAGCTTTACCCCTCTTATTCCAACAGGGTCCCATGGCTACACCTTC. This sequence joins TRBV7-9 and TRBJ1-2, with D tentatively TRBD1 (6 bases). The V end lost 3 bases, the J end lost 6 bases, and 26 bases lay between the germline ends. Germline V lookup: CDR1 SEHNR, CDR2 FQNEAQ (reference sequence). CDR3 size: 18 residues.

The chain combines TRBV5-1 with TRBJ2-5; a weak D match, TRBD1 (6 bases). With 2 bases removed from V and 1 base from J, the gap between germline ends came to 9 bases. Germline loops: CDR1 SGHRS, CDR2 YFSETQ. This CDR3 has 14 residues. The CDR3 DNA reads TGCGCCAGCAGCTTCGGACAGTTCCAAGAGACCCAGTACTTC. Translated: CASSFGQFQETQYF.

V usage is TRBV2 and J usage is TRBJ2-2; D gene unclear. The V gene lost 4 bases and the J gene lost 1 base, with 10 bases spanning the gap. The CDR3 spans 15 residues. From germline, CDR1 is SNHLY and CDR2 FYNNEI. Here the CDR3 DNA reads TGTGCCAGCAGTGGCCTACTAAGGAACACCGGGGAGCTGTTTTTT. It translates to CASSGLLRNTGELFF.

The chain links TRBV7-3 to TRBJ1-1, with 11 bases matching TRBD1. The CDR3 consists of 15 residues. J gave up 6 bases and V 5 bases, and 8 bases lay outside the gene matches. The germline CDR1 and CDR2 sequences are SGHTA and FQGTGA. This chain's CDR3 is CASSASPGQGAEAFF. The CDR3 DNA reads TGTGCCAGCAGCGCCAGCCCGGGACAGGGGGCTGAAGCTTTCTTT.

The chain couples TRBV30 to TRBJ2-3, with D unresolved. Trimming left V 0 bases short and J 0 bases short, with 10 bases between. This CDR3 is built from 15 residues. Germline lookup yields CDR1 GTSNPN and CDR2 SVGIG (reference sequence). Here the CDR3 reads CAWSVFLTSTDTQYF. CDR3 coding DNA: TGTGCCTGGAGTGTGTTCCTAACTAGCACAGATACGCAGTATTTT. The variable domain in full, with the rest retrieved from reference TRBV30 and TRBJ2-3, is SQTIHQWPATLVQPVGSPLSLECTVEGTSNPNLYWYRQAAGRGLQLLFYSVGIGQISSEVPQNLSASRPQDRQFILSSKKLLLSDSGFYLCAWSVFLTSTDTQYFGPGTRLTVL.